Sequencing of this T cell receptor beta chain was carried out in a study of high-grade serous ovarian cancer treatment subgroups. As for the study in general: On average, more than 14,000 reads and 7,000 to 8,500 unique TCR beta rearrangements were obtained per sample. Study results and caveats: Same-patient tumor repertoires overlapped at roughly 0.095 to 0.8; different patients barely overlapped. Without spatial data, bulk sequencing limits insight into HGSC tumor diversity. Repertoire analysis covered CDR3 alone, not CDR1 or CDR2.

The tumor samples were collected prior to definitive surgery or chemotherapy. Of note for this clone: What it binds is not known.

Clones were read by immunoSEQ multiplex PCR, and TCRdb kept only the in-frame ones, dropping some. This table holds about 7,700 clones, 72% found once. Germline V CDR1 and CDR2: SGHVS, FQNEAQ. The V segment lost 1 base and the J segment 3 bases; nucleotides outside the gene matches: 6. CDR3 length: 15 amino acids. The sample comprised tumor tissue. The chain links TRBV7-8 to TRBJ2-7, with TRBD1 matching over 7 bases. The receptor was derived from a human donor with high-grade serous ovarian cancer. CDR3 sequence reads: CASSLGGQALYEQYF. CDR3 sequence (DNA): TGTGCCAGCAGCTTAGGTGGACAGGCCCTCTACGAGCAGTACTTC.